This TCR beta chain originates from a study of early T cells in non-severe SARS-CoV-2 infection. About the study: Chains stayed unpaired after sequencing of bulk RNA from unsorted whole blood. Study-wide findings and caveats: CD4 and private specificities were missed by VDJdb matching, which favored anti-spike CD8 responses.

Germline CDR1 SGHRS, CDR2 YFSETQ. The CDR3 runs to 15 residues. Trimming took off 1 base at V and 1 base at J, with 10 bases between the two ends. By sample share, this clonotype is medium-sized. The antigen is unknown. cDNA molecules, individually, were tagged with unique molecular identifiers. TCRdb reprocessed the 5' RACE reads with MiXCR, giving one entry per CDR3 protein. The sample includes 20,000 to 30,000 distinct CDR3 sequences, about 4.2% of them seen just once. Sequencing input: whole blood. This rearrangement joins TRBV5-1 to TRBJ2-3, with D unresolved. The clonotype comes from an adult who was a healthcare worker with PCR-confirmed SARS-CoV-2 infection or an uninfected control (not recorded which). The chain's CDR3 is CASSLRSDRTDTQYF. The CDR3 region has the DNA TGCGCCAGCAGCTTGCGATCGGACCGCACAGATACGCAGTATTTT.